Here is one T cell receptor beta chain with its context. Antigen unknown. The CDR3 has 14 amino acids. CDR1 KGHSH and CDR2 LQKENI come from the germline V gene. Trimming took off 1 base at V and 4 bases at J, with 7 bases between the two ends. Relapse was seen in all patients after autologous stem cell transplantation, and brentuximab vedotin exposure was variable. This record belongs to a study of PD-1 blockade in classical Hodgkin lymphoma. The study's findings and limits: As was reported, newly diagnosed patients showed lower baseline TCR diversity than healthy donors did. It was CD4+ TCR diversity, not CD8+, that rose significantly by C4D1. With respect to the repertoire differences, their causes, possibly disease activity or prior therapy, remain undefined. Nivolumab initiated under 1 year post-ASCT led to patient exclusion.

Profiling relied on immunoSEQ multiplex PCR, and the TCRdb table lists in-frame clones only, not all of them. The sample records tens of thousands of clones, about nine tenths being singletons. Sequenced material: peripheral blood mononuclear cells (PBMCs), taken at baseline. This chain uses TRBV18 with TRBJ1-4; D is uncertain. This receptor was obtained from a human donor with classical Hodgkin lymphoma. Written as DNA, the CDR3 is TGTGCCAGCTCACCACTTCAGAGTAATGAAAAACTGTTTTTT. It translates to CASSPLQSNEKLFF.